Below, 29 T cell receptor beta chains from the same sample are listed, as sequenced in a study of blood T cells in healthy people across ages. PCR was performed a second time for about 7 to 12 cycles using a sample-barcoded 5' primer and a J-beta primer mix. TCRdb processed the 5' RACE reads anew with MiXCR; each CDR3 protein has one entry. This sample has about 770,000 distinct CDR3 sequences, with under 55% found just once. The sequenced sample was blood. Receptor source: a man in his 60s in good health.

The chain uses TRBV27 and TRBJ2-1, with TRBD1 as a possible D gene (5 bases). The germline V gene has CDR1 MNHEY and CDR2 SMNVEV (reference sequence). Trimming left V 10 bases short and J 0 bases short, with 16 bases between. The CDR3 totals 15 residues. CDR3 region: CATHWGRSSYNEQFF. CDR3 DNA sequence: TGTGCCACCCACTGGGGCCGGAGCTCCTACAATGAGCAGTTCTTC.

The table lists this clonotype with a few counts. The chain links TRBV3-1 to TRBJ1-1; D gene uncertain. The CDR3 totals 12 residues. V was cut by 4 bases and J by 5 bases, with 8 bases left in between. The germline V gene encodes CDR1 LGHDT and CDR2 YNNKEL (reference sequence). CDR3 sequence reads: CASSLDATEAFF. CDR3 nucleotides: TGTGCCAGCAGCCTGGACGCTACTGAAGCTTTCTTT.

This chain links TRBV6-2 or TRBV6-3 with TRBJ2-1; 9 bases fit TRBD2. Losses at the gene ends were 8 bases for V and 5 bases for J; bases not matched to a gene: 13. Germline V CDR1 and CDR2: MNHEY, SVGEGT. The CDR3 covers 16 residues. Here the CDR3 DNA reads TGTGCCAGCTTAAAAATGATAGCGGGGGCCCACAATGAGCAGTTCTTC. This gives the protein CASLKMIAGAHNEQFF.

This clonotype has only a few counts. This chain connects TRBV7-9 to TRBJ1-2; D is ambiguous. CDR1 and CDR2 (germline): SEHNR, FQNEAQ (reference sequence). Trimming pared 3 bases from V and 5 bases from J, leaving 13 bases between. The CDR3 is made up of 14 amino acids. The CDR3 DNA follows: TGTGCCAGCAGCTTCAAACACGGAAATTATGGCTACACCTTC. Translation: CASSFKHGNYGYTF.

The rearrangement joins TRBV14 to TRBJ2-1; TRBD1 might be the D (8 bases). V was cut by 4 bases and J by 10 bases, with 23 bases left in between. The CDR3 extends over 16 amino acids. Germline values: CDR1 SGHDN, CDR2 FVKESK. The CDR3 is CASSLKQGGPTYEQFF. The CDR3 nucleotides read TGTGCCAGCAGCCTCAAACAGGGGGGGCCCACCTACGAGCAGTTCTTC. Combining the CDR3 with reference TRBV14 and TRBJ2-1 gives the whole variable domain EAGVTQFPSHSVIEKGQTVTLRCDPISGHDNLYWYRRVMGKEIKFLLHFVKESKQDESGMPNNRFLAERTGGTYSTLKVQPAELEDSGVYFCASSLKQGGPTYEQFFGPGTRLTVL.

CDR3 region: CSARATTDTGDIQYF. DNA for the CDR3: TGCAGTGCTAGAGCGACAACCGATACTGGGGACATTCAGTACTTC. V usage is TRBV20-1 and J usage is TRBJ2-4; no definite D call. The germline V gene encodes CDR1 DFQATT and CDR2 SNEGSKA (reference sequence). Trimming removed 1 base from V and 8 bases from J, with 18 bases in between. The CDR3 runs 15 residues.

The chain is built from TRBV5-1 and TRBJ1-2, with 9 positions matching TRBD1. Trimming took 5 bases from V and 2 from J; bases not matched to a gene: 4. CDR1 and CDR2 from the germline V gene are SGHRS and YFSETQ. The CDR3 has 14 amino acids. CDR3 region: CASRTGQGNYGYTF. CDR3 nucleotide sequence: TGCGCCAGCAGGACCGGACAGGGGAACTATGGCTACACCTTC.

The chain couples TRBV11-1 to TRBJ2-5, with 11 bases fitting TRBD2. This CDR3 has 15 amino acids. V shed 4 bases, J shed 4 bases, and the junction held 5 bases outside the gene matches. Germline CDR1 and CDR2: SGHAT and FQDESV (reference sequence). In DNA form, the CDR3 reads TGTGCCAGCAGCTCCAGGACTAGCGGGTTAGAGACCCAGTACTTC. This translates into CASSSRTSGLETQYF.

The sample holds one count of this clonotype. This sequence joins TRBV6-2 or TRBV6-3 and TRBJ2-1, with 10 bases identical to TRBD2. V shed 7 bases and J 4 bases; nucleotides not matched to a gene: 7. Germline CDR1 and CDR2: MNHEY and SVGEGT. The CDR3 contains 15 residues. CDR3: CASKSSGGRYNEQFF. The CDR3 bases are TGTGCCAGCAAAAGTAGCGGGGGGCGGTACAATGAGCAGTTCTTC.

This clonotype was detected a few times. The chain recombines TRBV20-1 with TRBJ1-2, with 7 bases aligning to TRBD1. In germline, CDR1 is DFQATT, CDR2 SNEGSKA (reference sequence). V gave up 0 bases and J gave up 7 bases; unmatched junction bases: 8. The CDR3 length is 14 residues. Written as DNA, the CDR3 is TGCAGTGCTAGAGAAAAACAGGGGTCTGGTGGCTACACCTTC. Protein sequence: CSAREKQGSGGYTF.

The rearrangement joins TRBV7-2 to TRBJ1-5; no definite D call. Germline V CDR1 and CDR2: SGHTA, FQGNSA. This CDR3 region has 15 residues. The V end lost 5 bases, the J end lost 6 bases, and 17 bases lay between the germline ends. The CDR3 spells CASSLRKERSQPQHF. CDR3 nucleotide sequence: TGTGCCAGCAGCCTTAGGAAGGAAAGGAGTCAGCCCCAGCATTTT.

Of note for this clonotype: At one of its ends the junction is not consistent with the germline gene, which may arise from a read error. This chain connects TRBV7-2 to TRBJ2-1; 10 bases line up with TRBD2. The germline V gene has CDR1 SGHTA and CDR2 FQGNSA. The CDR3 is 17 amino acids. The CDR3 spells CAGSLAFSGTSENEQFF. Here the CDR3 DNA reads TGTGCCGGCAGCTTAGCGTTTTCCGGGACTAGCGAAAATGAGCAGTTCTTC.

This clonotype has just a few counts. V usage is TRBV7-9 and J usage is TRBJ1-1, with a weak D call TRBD1 (5 bases). The CDR3 extends over 14 amino acids. CDR1 is SEHNR, CDR2 FQNEAQ, per germline (reference sequence). V was cut by 5 bases and J by 4 bases, with 14 bases left in between. CDR3 loop: CASSLQSGSTEAFF. The CDR3 DNA follows: TGTGCCAGCAGCCTTCAGTCAGGGTCCACTGAAGCTTTCTTT. Supplemented by reference TRBV7-9 and TRBJ1-1, the full variable domain reads DTGVSQNPRHKITKRGQNVTFRCDPISEHNRLYWYRQTLGQGPEFLTYFQNEAQLEKSRLLSDRFSAERPKGSFSTLEIQRTEQGDSAMYLCASSLQSGSTEAFFGQGTRLTVV.

Points on this clonotype: Germline and junction disagree at one end, which may indicate a read error. This chain uses TRBV28 with TRBJ2-1; the match to TRBD1 covers 9 bases. Germline assignment: CDR1 MDHEN and CDR2 SYDVKM. The CDR3 is made up of 15 amino acids. This CDR3 is CANSGTGTGFDEQFF. The CDR3 DNA reads as TGTGCCAACAGTGGCACCGGGACAGGGTTCGATGAGCAGTTCTTC.

Only a few counts were recorded for this clonotype. This sequence joins TRBV25-1 and TRBJ1-2; D may be TRBD1 (5 bases). Germline V gives CDR1 MGHDK, CDR2 SYGVNS. Trimming removed 6 bases at V and 4 bases at J, with 15 bases between. The CDR3 is 14 amino acids. The CDR3 loop is CASSLQDGSYGYTF. The CDR3, as DNA: TGTGCCAGCAGCCTACAGGACGGAAGCTATGGCTACACCTTC.

The genes are TRBV20-1 and TRBJ1-5, with 7 bases fitting TRBD1. Trimming took 0 bases from V and 4 from J; bases not matched to a gene: 3. The CDR3 is 14 amino acids. From germline, CDR1 is DFQATT and CDR2 SNEGSKA (reference sequence). The CDR3 sequence is CSAREGQTNQPQHF. The CDR3 nucleotides read TGCAGTGCTAGAGAGGGACAGACAAATCAGCCCCAGCATTTT.

This clonotype was detected only once. The chain joins TRBV29-1 to TRBJ1-2, with D possibly being TRBD1 (5 bases). V dropped 8 bases and J dropped 4 bases, with 20 bases sitting between them. The CDR3 sequence is 14 residues long. Germline CDR1 reads SQVTM; CDR2 reads ANQGSEA. The CDR3 sequence is CSPRGGAKTYGYTF. In DNA form, the CDR3 reads TGCAGCCCCCGAGGTGGGGCTAAGACCTATGGCTACACCTTC.

V is TRBV12-3 or TRBV12-4 and J is TRBJ2-7, with 7 bases matching TRBD2. The CDR3 spans 13 residues. V dropped 11 bases and J dropped 5; count of bases not matched to a gene: 12. The DNA of the CDR3 is TGTGCCGGCGGGACGGCGGGGGTGCACGAGCAGTACTTC. This codes for CAGGTAGVHEQYF.

The chain recombines TRBV11-2 with TRBJ2-7, with TRBD1 matching 12 bases. J lost 5 bases, V lost 4 bases, and 12 bases had no gene match. Germline CDR1 reads SGHAT; CDR2 reads FQNNGV. This CDR3 comprises 17 residues. The DNA for the CDR3 is TGTGCCAGCAGCTCCACAAGCCGGGACAGGGGGCGTAACGAGCAGTACTTC. Its translation is CASSSTSRDRGRNEQYF.

The chain links TRBV12-3 or TRBV12-4 to TRBJ2-7; D may correspond to TRBD1 or TRBD2 (7 bases each). The V end was cut by 3 bases, the J end by 5 bases, with 14 bases between. This CDR3 is 14 amino acids long. The CDR3 is CASSFPAGGDEQYF. The DNA for the CDR3 is TGTGCCAGCAGTTTCCCGGCAGGGGGGGACGAGCAGTACTTC.

This clonotype has only a few counts. The rearrangement joins TRBV7-8 to TRBJ1-5, with D possibly TRBD1 on 5 matching bases. V was pared by 5 bases and J by 5 bases, with 16 bases between. There are 15 residues in the CDR3. Germline lookup yields CDR1 SGHVS and CDR2 FQNEAQ. The CDR3 DNA follows: TGTGCCAGCAGCCCCGAGTGGGGGAGCGATCAGCCCCAGCATTTT. Protein sequence: CASSPEWGSDQPQHF. The full variable domain, its missing parts supplied by reference TRBV7-8 and TRBJ1-5, is GAGVSQSPRYKVAKRGQDVALRCDPISGHVSLFWYQQALGQGPEFLTYFQNEAQLDKSGLPSDRFFAERPEGSVSTLKIQRTQQEDSAVYLCASSPEWGSDQPQHFGDGTRLSIL.

The V and J genes are TRBV20-1 and TRBJ1-5; 8 bases are shared with TRBD1. CDR3 length equals 15 residues. The V gene's germline CDR1 is DFQATT and CDR2 SNEGSKA (reference sequence). The J segment lost 7 bases and the V segment lost 3 bases, leaving 11 bases of the junction unmatched. The CDR3 sequence is CSASNHGTGGQPQHF. The CDR3 region has the DNA TGCAGTGCTAGTAACCATGGGACAGGAGGACAGCCCCAGCATTTT.

V gene TRBV3-1 combines with J gene TRBJ2-4, with D unresolved. The V and J ends lost 0 bases and 0 bases respectively, with 9 bases between them. Per germline, CDR1 LGHDT and CDR2 YNNKEL (reference sequence). CDR3 length equals 16 residues. The CDR3 loop is CASSQDRTLAKNIQYF. The CDR3 DNA is TGTGCCAGCAGCCAAGACAGGACCCTAGCCAAAAACATTCAGTACTTC.

This clonotype has a handful of counts. The rearrangement joins TRBV12-3 or TRBV12-4 to TRBJ2-1; D possibly corresponds to TRBD2 (7 bases). The CDR3 loop spans 14 amino acids. V lost 4 bases and J 8 bases, leaving 15 bases between the germline ends. CDR3 protein: CASSSGGGHYEQFF. For the CDR3, the DNA is TGTGCCAGCAGTTCTGGGGGGGGGCACTATGAGCAGTTCTTC.

This chain links TRBV4-2 with TRBJ2-3, with D tentatively TRBD2 (7 bases). Trimming left V 2 bases short and J 2 bases short, with 20 bases between. CDR1 is LGHNA and CDR2 is YNFKEQ in the germline V gene. The CDR3 consists of 18 residues. The CDR3 nucleotides are TGTGCCAGCAGCCAAAGGATAGGAGGGGGGGATACCACAGATACGCAGTATTTT. This codes for CASSQRIGGGDTTDTQYF.

This clonotype appeared a few times. DNA of the CDR3: TGCGCCAGCAGCTTGGCTGCAGACAGGGACGAGCAGTACTTC. The encoded protein is CASSLAADRDEQYF. This chain joins TRBV5-1 and TRBJ2-7, with 7 bases aligning to TRBD1. The CDR3 is 14 residues long. Germline CDR1 and CDR2: SGHRS and YFSETQ. The trim removed 0 bases at V and 5 bases at J, leaving 5 bases unmatched.

The table lists this clonotype with a few counts. The V gene is TRBV20-1, the J gene TRBJ2-4; TRBD1 matches 8 bases. CDR3 size: 14 residues. J was trimmed by 3 bases and V by 6 bases; bases with no gene match: 7. Germline CDR1 reads DFQATT; CDR2 reads SNEGSKA (reference sequence). The chain's CDR3 is CSALDRAGKNIQYF. The CDR3, as DNA: TGCAGTGCCTTGGACAGGGCTGGCAAAAACATTCAGTACTTC.

The sample holds many counts of this clonotype. The rearrangement links TRBV10-3 to TRBJ2-1; tentatively, D is TRBD2 (6 bases). This CDR3 is 15 amino acids long. Germline lookup yields CDR1 ENHRY and CDR2 SYGVKD. The ends were cut back, 3 bases at V and 10 bases at J, with 19 bases in the middle. CDR3 in amino acids: CAISDPSGRPREQFF. CDR3 coding DNA: TGTGCCATCAGTGACCCCAGCGGGCGCCCTCGGGAGCAGTTCTTC.

V and J are TRBV6-5 and TRBJ2-5; 9 nucleotides line up with TRBD2. This CDR3 has 15 residues. V was clipped by 6 bases and J by 5 bases; unmatched bases: 10. Germline V gene lookup returns CDR1 MNHEY and CDR2 SVGAGI. The CDR3 sequence: CASSGSGGPRETQYF. As DNA, the CDR3 is TGTGCCAGCAGCGGTAGCGGGGGACCTAGGGAGACCCAGTACTTC.